This T cell receptor beta chain is from a study of blood T cell repertoires in COVID-19. As for the study in general: Samples came from the United States, Italy and Spain, spanning acute and convalescent COVID-19. T cells, B-cell-depleted T cells, or PBMCs supplied cDNA or gDNA.

The V gene's germline CDR1 is SGDLS and CDR2 YYNGEE. With V trimmed by 4 bases and J by 6 bases, 8 bases remained unmatched. This CDR3 has 15 residues. Original processing notes: Researchers report that nucleated cell counts were estimated from reference gene primer amplification. Data came from immunoSEQ multiplex PCR; TCRdb stores just in-frame clones and leaves some out. From that table come the V and J calls and clone size; the DNA was used to work out D and trimming. Of 180,000 or so clones listed, about 85% were seen once; the top ten hold 1% to 1.5%. This sequence was found in a man in his 60s who had recovered from COVID-19. What was sequenced was peripheral blood. The chain has TRBV9 and TRBJ2-3; 10 positions agree with TRBD1. The CDR3 coding sequence is TGTGCCAGCAGCCAAGGGTCGGACAGGGGGGATACGCAGTATTTT. Translation: CASSQGSDRGDTQYF.